The subject of this entry is one TCR beta chain. Its antigen remains unknown. This sample was included in a study of CD8 T cells in ankylosing spondylitis. TCRdb re-analysed the 5' RACE reads in MiXCR, keeping a single row per CDR3 protein. The data contain around 450,000 distinct CDR3 sequences, 25% to 30% of them seen just once; the ten biggest clones take up 0.75% to 0.9%. Overall study findings and caveats: For ankylosing spondylitis blood, a TCR beta motif of 7 or 8 highly homologous variants appeared characteristic. The authors found the disease-linked clones to be CD8+ and relatively rare in peripheral blood.

Germline CDR1 and CDR2: DFQATT and SNEGSKA (reference sequence). This CDR3 is built from 14 residues. After removal of 6 bases from V and 7 bases from J, the junction contained 12 bases not matched to a gene. The sequenced sample consisted of blood, either unsorted or a sorted T cell fraction (not recorded which). The chain joins TRBV20-1 to TRBJ1-3, with 7 bases matching TRBD1. This receptor was identified in a male donor with ankylosing spondylitis. This CDR3 reads CSAGRTGEWNTIYF. Here the CDR3 DNA reads TGCAGTGCGGGCCGTACAGGGGAGTGGAACACCATATATTTT.